The source of this T cell receptor beta chain is a study of identical twins. This clonotype was counted a few times. The CDR3 spans 15 residues. Trimming took 4 bases from V and 3 from J; bases not matched to a gene: 5. MiXCR was run by TCRdb on the 5' RACE reads, yielding one entry per CDR3 protein. The table lists 250,000 or so distinct CDR3 sequences, about 7.5% of them singletons, with around 5% in the top ten. This sample was also put to use in a study of yellow fever vaccine responses in identical twins.

The sequence derives from a woman aged 18-29 years in good health. The sequenced material came from CD8+ T cells sorted from blood. The rearrangement joins TRBV12-3 or TRBV12-4 to TRBJ2-5, with TRBD1 matching 10 bases. CDR3 sequence: CASSSFGTGEETQYF. The CDR3 bases are TGTGCCAGCAGTTCATTCGGGACAGGGGAAGAGACCCAGTACTTC.